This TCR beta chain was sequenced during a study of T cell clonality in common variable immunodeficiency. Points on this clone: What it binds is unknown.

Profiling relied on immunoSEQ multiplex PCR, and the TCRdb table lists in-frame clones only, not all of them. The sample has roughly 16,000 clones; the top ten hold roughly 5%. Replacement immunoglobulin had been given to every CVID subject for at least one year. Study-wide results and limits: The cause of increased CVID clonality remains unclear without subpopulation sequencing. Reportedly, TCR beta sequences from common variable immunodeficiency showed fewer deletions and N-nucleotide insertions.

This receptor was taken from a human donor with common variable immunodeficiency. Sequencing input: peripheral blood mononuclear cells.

CDR3 sequence reads: CASSPNLEETQYF. The CDR3 bases that were read are TGTGCCAGCTCACCAAATCTAGAAGAGACC. The chain employs TRBV18 and TRBJ2-5, with D uncertain. The read ends 3 residues before the CDR3 terminus; that terminus is restored from the germline J gene. CDR1 is KGHSH, CDR2 LQKENI, per germline. There are 13 residues in the CDR3. Deletions cut 2 bases from V and 3 bases from J, with 7 bases between.